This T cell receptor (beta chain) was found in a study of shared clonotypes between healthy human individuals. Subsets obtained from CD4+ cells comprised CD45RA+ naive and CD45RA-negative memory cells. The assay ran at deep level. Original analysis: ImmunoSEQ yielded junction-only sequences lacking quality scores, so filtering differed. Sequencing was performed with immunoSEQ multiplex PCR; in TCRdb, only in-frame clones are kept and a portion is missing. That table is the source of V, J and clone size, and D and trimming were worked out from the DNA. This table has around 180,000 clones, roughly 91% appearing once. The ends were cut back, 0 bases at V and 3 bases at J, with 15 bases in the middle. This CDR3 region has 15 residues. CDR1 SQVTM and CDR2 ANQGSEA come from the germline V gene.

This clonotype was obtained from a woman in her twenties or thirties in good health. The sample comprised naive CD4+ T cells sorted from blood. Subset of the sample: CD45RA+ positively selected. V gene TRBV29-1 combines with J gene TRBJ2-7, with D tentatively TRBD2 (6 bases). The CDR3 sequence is CSVEERGGGYYEQYF. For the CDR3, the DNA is TGCAGCGTTGAAGAGAGGGGAGGTGGCTACTACGAGCAGTACTTC.